Presented here are 31 T cell receptor beta chains from one specimen sequenced in a study of response to subunit inactivated influenza vaccine. TCRdb reprocessed the RT-PCR reads with MiXCR, giving one entry per CDR3 protein. Here the sample spans 450,000 to 700,000 distinct CDR3 sequences, 14% being singletons. The sample here was PBMCs from blood, taken 11 to 12 days after vaccination. All receptors derive from a man aged 45-60 years who received an inactivated influenza vaccine.

The V call is TRBV27, the J call TRBJ2-7; 12 nucleotides match TRBD2. Germline-derived CDR1 and CDR2 are MNHEY and SMNVEV (reference sequence). The CDR3 runs to 14 residues. V trimming: 7 bases; J trimming: 0 bases; junction bases outside the gene matches: 1. CDR3 bases: TGTGCCAGCATGGGACTAGCGGGCTCCTACGAGCAGTACTTC. Protein product: CASMGLAGSYEQYF.

Many counts were recorded for this clonotype. The gene calls are TRBV4-2 and TRBJ2-7; 9 bases are shared with TRBD1. The CDR3 is made up of 16 amino acids. Germline trimming cut 0 bases from V and 5 bases from J; bases unmatched to any gene: 8. Germline CDR1 and CDR2: LGHNA and YNFKEQ. The CDR3 spells CASSQDRSGTGNEQYF. Here the CDR3 DNA reads TGTGCCAGCAGCCAAGATAGGTCCGGGACAGGGAACGAGCAGTACTTC.

This clonotype turned up a few times. V is TRBV20-1 and J is TRBJ2-1, with 8 bases identical to TRBD2. This CDR3 is 13 amino acids long. Germline V gene sequence: CDR1 DFQATT, CDR2 SNEGSKA (reference sequence). The DNA of the CDR3 is TGCAGCGCCCGGGGGGGGAGCTACAATGAGCAGTTCTTC. Its translation: CSARGGSYNEQFF.

V gene TRBV7-2 combines with J gene TRBJ1-1; the D gene is possibly TRBD1 (6 bases). Germline-derived CDR1 and CDR2 are SGHTA and FQGNSA. V was pared by 5 bases and J by 4 bases, with 11 bases between. The CDR3 contains 13 residues. The CDR3 sequence: CASSAQGSTEAFF. DNA for the CDR3: TGTGCCAGCAGCGCACAGGGTTCCACTGAAGCTTTCTTT.

This clonotype has just a few counts. V gene TRBV2 combines with J gene TRBJ2-1; 8 bases map to TRBD2. With V trimmed by 1 base and J by 10 bases, 9 bases remained unmatched. In germline, CDR1 is SNHLY, CDR2 FYNNEI. CDR3 length equals 15 residues. CDR3 sequence: CASSEGAGGSAEQFF. In DNA, the CDR3 is TGTGCCAGCAGTGAAGGGGCGGGGGGCTCCGCCGAGCAGTTCTTC.

Only a few counts were recorded for this clonotype. The CDR3 region has the DNA TGCAGCGTTGGGTACAGTATCAGCTACGAGCAGTACTTC. It codes for CSVGYSISYEQYF. The V and J genes are TRBV29-1 and TRBJ2-7; D unclear. The V end lost 4 bases, the J end lost 3 bases, and 13 bases lay between the germline ends. Germline V gene sequence: CDR1 SQVTM, CDR2 ANQGSEA. The CDR3 is 13 residues long.

The sample holds a few counts of this clonotype. The chain employs TRBV10-2 and TRBJ2-1; 8 nucleotides agree with TRBD2. The CDR3 contains 14 residues. V was pared by 4 bases and J by 5 bases, with 4 bases of the junction left unmatched. Germline CDR1 WSHSY, CDR2 SAAADI. CDR3 sequence: CASSGVAGNNEQFF. CDR3 coding DNA: TGCGCCAGCAGTGGGGTAGCGGGAAACAATGAGCAGTTCTTC.

The J gene is TRBJ2-1, the V gene TRBV24-1; 9 nucleotides match TRBD2. The V gene's germline CDR1 is KGHDR and CDR2 SFDVKD. There are 14 residues in the CDR3. The V segment lost 5 bases and the J segment 7 bases; nucleotides outside the gene matches: 5. In nucleotides, the CDR3 is TGTGCCACCAGTGGTGCGGGAGGGGGTAATGAGCAGTTCTTC. Translating it yields CATSGAGGGNEQFF.

The rearrangement uses TRBV20-1 and TRBJ1-1, with D unclear. This CDR3 has 18 residues. The V end was cut by 0 bases, the J end by 5 bases, with 25 bases between. The germline CDR1 and CDR2 sequences are DFQATT and SNEGSKA (reference sequence). The CDR3 bases are TGCAGTGCTAGAGATTGGAGTCTCCTACCGGCGGGTCAGACTGAAGCTTTCTTT. Protein sequence: CSARDWSLLPAGQTEAFF.

The genes are TRBV7-2 and TRBJ2-3; TRBD2 aligns across 8 bases. With 3 bases clipped from V and 2 bases from J, the junction kept 7 bases outside the gene matches. This CDR3 spans 16 amino acids. Germline-derived CDR1 and CDR2 are SGHTA and FQGNSA. CDR3 nucleotides: TGTGCCAGCAGCTTTGGCGGGGGGACGTTCACAGATACGCAGTATTTT. Protein: CASSFGGGTFTDTQYF.

This clonotype appeared a few times. This chain links TRBV3-1 with TRBJ2-7; 7 nucleotides line up with TRBD1. The CDR3 totals 15 residues. The trim removed 4 bases at V and 3 bases at J, leaving 9 bases unmatched. Germline CDR1 LGHDT, CDR2 YNNKEL (reference sequence). This chain's CDR3 is CASSPFRQGNYEQYF. CDR3 coding DNA: TGTGCCAGCAGCCCCTTCCGACAGGGAAACTACGAGCAGTACTTC.

This clonotype turned up a few times. The chain couples TRBV19 to TRBJ2-7; TRBD2 matches 11 bases. V shed 4 bases and J 6 bases; nucleotides not matched to a gene: 8. There are 15 residues in the CDR3. CDR1 and CDR2 (germline): LNHDA, SQIVND (reference sequence). The CDR3 sequence: CASSTTSGSLSEQYF. The CDR3 bases are TGTGCCAGTAGTACAACTAGCGGGAGTCTCTCCGAGCAGTACTTC.

The chain has TRBV9 and TRBJ2-2, with D possibly TRBD2 on 7 matching bases. The CDR3 is 16 amino acids. The V gene lost 2 bases and the J gene lost 2 bases, with 13 bases spanning the gap. Germline loops: CDR1 SGDLS, CDR2 YYNGEE. The CDR3 reads CASSVGRGGNTGELFF. The DNA of the CDR3 is TGTGCCAGCAGCGTCGGAAGGGGGGGAAACACCGGGGAGCTGTTTTTT.

V is TRBV29-1 and J is TRBJ2-7; D remains unclear. The CDR3 contains 13 residues. V was pared by 5 bases and J by 6 bases, with 17 bases between. Germline-derived CDR1 and CDR2 are SQVTM and ANQGSEA. The CDR3 region is CSVSQLLESEQYF. The CDR3 nucleotides are TGCAGCGTTTCCCAACTCCTCGAGAGCGAGCAGTACTTC.

This clonotype was seen ten or more times. The chain links TRBV29-1 to TRBJ2-3, with TRBD1 identical over 7 bases. This CDR3 comprises 13 residues. Losses at the gene ends were 0 bases for V and 4 bases for J; bases not matched to a gene: 1. Germline CDR1 reads SQVTM; CDR2 reads ANQGSEA. The CDR3 loop reads CSVEDQGADTQYF. In nucleotides, the CDR3 is TGCAGCGTTGAAGATCAGGGGGCAGATACGCAGTATTTT.

The chain employs TRBV12-3 or TRBV12-4 and TRBJ1-5, with D unclear. V was pared by 1 base and J by 3 bases, with 10 bases between. This CDR3 has 15 residues. The CDR3 sequence: CASSLGFTANQPQHF. CDR3 nucleotides: TGTGCCAGCAGTTTAGGCTTTACTGCCAATCAGCCCCAGCATTTT.

In its sample, this clonotype was seen a few times. The chain recombines TRBV12-3 or TRBV12-4 with TRBJ2-3; no clear D. V gave up 3 bases and J gave up 2 bases, with 9 bases separating them. The CDR3 spans 14 residues. CDR3 residues: CASSFEAPTDTQYF. Written as DNA, the CDR3 is TGTGCCAGCAGTTTCGAGGCGCCCACAGATACGCAGTATTTT.

The chain links TRBV20-1 to TRBJ2-7, with TRBD1 identical over 7 bases. Trimming at V came to 6 bases and at J to 2 bases, leaving 10 bases not matched to a gene. This CDR3 contains 14 residues. Per the germline V gene, CDR1 is DFQATT and CDR2 is SNEGSKA (reference sequence). The CDR3 DNA sequence: TGCAGTGCCCGCAGGGACAGCCTCACCTACGAGCAGTACTTC. This translates into CSARRDSLTYEQYF.

The chain combines TRBV5-4 with TRBJ2-3, with D unresolved. The CDR3 has 12 amino acids. V lost 4 bases to trimming and J lost 2 bases, with 5 bases between them. Germline-derived CDR1 and CDR2 are SGHNT and YYREEE (reference sequence). The CDR3 region is CASSTITDTQYF. The CDR3 DNA is TGTGCCAGCAGCACGATCACAGATACGCAGTATTTT.

The chain carries TRBV12-3 or TRBV12-4 and TRBJ2-7, with 7 nucleotides matching TRBD2. The CDR3 covers 15 residues. V was clipped by 4 bases and J by 5 bases; unmatched bases: 11. CDR3 nucleotides: TGTGCCAGCAGTTCCTCTGGGGAGGGCGTCCACGAGCAGTACTTC. Translation: CASSSSGEGVHEQYF.

This clonotype was counted at least ten times. The chain uses TRBV29-1 and TRBJ2-2, with 14 bases fitting TRBD2. With V trimmed by 6 bases and J by 1 base, 4 bases remained unmatched. CDR3 length: 16 amino acids. Germline V gene sequence: CDR1 SQVTM, CDR2 ANQGSEA. CDR3 loop: CSVEGLAGENTGELFF. Here the CDR3 DNA reads TGCAGCGTAGAGGGACTAGCGGGGGAGAACACCGGGGAGCTGTTTTTT.

The gene calls are TRBV11-2 and TRBJ2-1; D gene unclear. This CDR3 comprises 16 residues. V shed 2 bases and J shed 2 bases, with 13 bases lying between them. Germline V gene data show CDR1 as SGHAT and CDR2 as FQNNGV. Here the CDR3 DNA reads TGTGCCAGCAGCTTACGGCTAACTTTAACCTACAATGAGCAGTTCTTC. This translates into CASSLRLTLTYNEQFF.

This clonotype was counted between two and nine times. V gene TRBV20-1 combines with J gene TRBJ2-2, with unresolved D. The CDR3 extends over 13 amino acids. V was trimmed by 3 bases and J by 4 bases, leaving 9 bases between them. Germline V gene lookup returns CDR1 DFQATT and CDR2 SNEGSKA (reference sequence). In DNA, the CDR3 is TGCAGTGCTAGTCGGCATATCACCGGGGAGCTGTTTTTT. As protein: CSASRHITGELFF.

This chain links TRBV5-1 with TRBJ2-2; either TRBD1 or TRBD2 may fit D (5 bases each). Deletions cut 5 bases from V and 4 bases from J, with 15 bases between. This CDR3 is built from 15 residues. Per the germline V gene, CDR1 is SGHRS and CDR2 is YFSETQ. The CDR3 protein is CASSPGRSITGELFF. The CDR3 DNA follows: TGCGCCAGCAGTCCGGGACGTTCGATCACCGGGGAGCTGTTTTTT. The full variable domain, completed using reference TRBV5-1 and TRBJ2-2, is KAGVTQTPRYLIKTRGQQVTLSCSPISGHRSVSWYQQTPGQGLQFLFEYFSETQRNKGNFPGRFSGRQFSNSRSEMNVSTLELGDSALYLCASSPGRSITGELFFGEGSRLTVL.

This clonotype was observed a handful of times. The chain uses TRBV12-3 or TRBV12-4 and TRBJ1-5; D not resolved. Trimming removed 5 bases at V and 0 bases at J, with 8 bases between. CDR3 length: 14 residues. The CDR3 DNA is TGTGCCAGCAGTCAGGAGGATAGCAATCAGCCCCAGCATTTT. Translating gives CASSQEDSNQPQHF.

V and J are TRBV5-1 and TRBJ2-7; 12 nucleotides match TRBD1. Germline V gives CDR1 SGHRS, CDR2 YFSETQ. The CDR3 has 19 residues. The V segment lost 4 bases and the J segment 4 bases; nucleotides outside the gene matches: 18. In DNA form, the CDR3 reads TGCGCCAGCAGCCAAACCGGGACAGGGGGCATTAAGTGGGAATACGAGCAGTACTTC. Its translation: CASSQTGTGGIKWEYEQYF.

This chain links TRBV4-3 with TRBJ2-6, with 7 nucleotides matching TRBD2. Germline-derived CDR1 and CDR2 are LGHNA and YSLEER. Germline trimming cut 5 bases from V and 2 bases from J; bases unmatched to any gene: 12. The CDR3 extends over 18 amino acids. In DNA form, the CDR3 reads TGCGCCAGCAGCGACCGGGCCCCTGGGGGGGCTGGGGCCAACGTCCTGACTTTC. It specifies CASSDRAPGGAGANVLTF.

This clonotype has only a few counts. This chain connects TRBV6-2 or TRBV6-3 to TRBJ2-7; D is possibly TRBD2 (6 bases). The V and J ends lost 7 bases and 5 bases respectively, with 27 bases between them. Germline assignment: CDR1 MNHEY and CDR2 SVGEGT. There are 17 residues in the CDR3. The CDR3 DNA is TGTGCCAGCACTCTACGTGGGAGGCAGACAGTAGAAAACGAGCAGTACTTC. As protein: CASTLRGRQTVENEQYF.

The gene calls are TRBV5-1 and TRBJ2-6, with D perhaps matching TRBD1 (5 bases). V lost 0 bases and J 2 bases, leaving 9 bases between the germline ends. This CDR3 spans 16 amino acids. Germline V CDR1 and CDR2: SGHRS, YFSETQ. CDR3 amino acids: CASSLVQAPGANVLTF. CDR3 sequence (DNA): TGCGCCAGCAGCTTGGTACAGGCACCTGGGGCCAACGTCCTGACTTTC.

This chain connects TRBV5-6 to TRBJ2-2; D is perhaps TRBD1 or TRBD2 (5 bases each). Germline CDR1 and CDR2: SGHDT and YYEEEE. The CDR3 is made up of 16 amino acids. V lost 0 bases, J lost 1 base, and 10 bases lay in between. As DNA, the CDR3 is TGTGCCAGCAGCTTGGGGGGACCGATGAACACCGGGGAGCTGTTTTTT. Its translation: CASSLGGPMNTGELFF.

The chain has TRBV7-6 and TRBJ2-7; the D gene could be TRBD1 or TRBD2 (7 bases each). The V and J ends lost 5 bases and 0 bases respectively, with 11 bases between them. Germline CDR1 is SGHVS and CDR2 is FNYEAQ. The CDR3 runs 14 residues. The DNA for the CDR3 is TGTGCCAGCAGCGAGCGGGACAGCTCCTACGAGCAGTACTTC. It codes for CASSERDSSYEQYF.